This T cell receptor (beta chain) was sequenced in a study of blood T cells in healthy people across ages (dated by TCRdb to 2015 to 2017). Background on the whole study: In model experiments, template switching captured about one uniquely barcoded TCR beta cDNA molecule for every two T cells. Using the same blood draw, the study looked at two additional independent replicas of 1 million unique cDNA reads for two donors, one aged 18 to 30 and the other aged 80 or older. The donors were divided into four age groups: young (average around 15 years), middle-aged (roughly 40), aged (around 67) and long-lived (about 84). Using deep sequencing normalized with unique cDNA molecular identifiers, the study measured how TCR beta repertoire diversity changes with age.

The donors were roughly 39 Caucasian individuals from Russia, aged roughly 6 to 100 years, who were systemically healthy. Around 10 milliliters of peripheral blood were drawn from each donor into EDTA-treated Vacutainer tubes. Ficoll-Paque density-gradient centrifugation was used to isolate PBMCs, with at least 6.5 million obtained per sample. Total RNA, at least 5 micrograms per sample, was extracted from PBMCs with Trizol reagent. For every donor, flow cytometry on a PBMC aliquot measured the percentage of naive CD45RAhigh/CD27high T cells. Library construction relied on 5' RACE. This sample was sequenced with an Illumina HiSeq 2500. A second PCR of about 6 to 12 cycles was performed with a sample-barcoded 5' primer and a J-beta primer mix. Each TCR beta cDNA molecule received a unique molecular identifier from a template-switch 5' adaptor carrying 12 random nucleotides. Each sample yielded at least 2.5 million CDR3-containing paired-end reads. The Mint cDNA synthesis kit, primed by a TRBC-specific oligonucleotide, was used to synthesize first-strand cDNA from all RNA. After uracil-DNA glycosylase treatment, a first 18-cycle PCR used universal primers M1SS and BC2_uni_R on all cDNA. The original methods were these. For normalization, 1 million high-quality reads were randomly selected from each sample, with every read carrying a distinct molecular identifier. Instead of being binned into consensus sequences, reads that shared molecular identifiers were thrown out. MiTCR, run with a Q25 quality threshold and the strictest error-elimination algorithm, handled CDR3 identification, clonotype clustering and error correction. A nonparametric unseen species model using Euler transformation provided a lower-bound estimate of total TCR beta diversity. TCRdb trimmed the raw reads at Q25, called clones with MiXCR and kept productive beta chains. Merged by CDR3 protein, the rows form single entries marked with the most common genes and DNA. The V and J calls were not made by the authors but by TCRdb's processing. This sample gives around 780,000 distinct CDR3 sequences in total; approximately 24% of them show up just once. The biggest ten clones account for around 2.9% of the sample.

Regarding this clonotype: Its binding antigen is unknown. The record has no base qualities; no much larger clone is one base away.

Counted from cysteine to phenylalanine, this CDR3 has 15 amino acids. Left in the record is the CDR3 DNA by itself, 45 bases read in frame from the first base. Based on the germline V gene (reference sequence), the CDR1 and CDR2 sequences are GTSNPN and SVGIG. Here is what the overall study found, with its caveats: Conclusive comparison of naive and antigen-experienced compartments was prevented by the profiling of bulk unsorted PBMCs. The CMV infection status of donors was not known, potentially confounding age-related changes in expanded clonotypes. Estimates of total diversity from one million sequenced T cells were regarded as lower bounds and underestimates. Compared with the aged group, the long-lived group had more naive CD4+ T cells, fewer expanded clones and increased TCR diversity, a pattern suggesting age selection. As age increased, observed TCR beta diversity per million T cells dropped in a roughly linear way, and a significant reduction was already evident by age roughly 40. The percentage of naive T cells measured by flow cytometry correlated strongly with observed TCR beta diversity.

The same sample was also used in a study of T cells of mothers and their children. The second publication reports: Nine systemically healthy Caucasian individuals served as donors, namely three mothers together with their six children. cDNA synthesis consumed the entire amount of extracted RNA, loaded at around 1.4 ug RNA in each 15 ul reaction. Sample barcodes and 2-4 random nucleotides were added via the M1S primer in the second PCR. Over 8.5 million TCR beta CDR3 reads were obtained for each mother, and 2.7 million or so reads were obtained for each child. Thymic selection shapes the output of TCR recombination in a similar way in related and unrelated pairs, and inherited differences have a minor effect. Normalized repertoire overlap in related mother-child pairs was always slightly higher than in unrelated mother-child pairs, but the difference was never significant. Persistent microchimeric T cell clones were not detected, at a sensitivity of about 99 clones per million clonotypes. In the study, deep NGS was used to compare the TCR beta repertoires of mothers and children, and features distinguishing related mother-child pairs from unrelated individuals were sought. The mean age was about 37 +/- 4 years for the mothers and approximately 11 +/- 4 years for the children. After adapter ligation was performed with NEBNext reagents, the libraries were sequenced on an Illumina HiSeq 2000 with 100+100 nt paired-end reads. To prevent cross-contamination, the mother and child libraries were prepared one month apart and sequenced in separate runs. Each donor had between about 450,000 and 2,100,000 distinct TCR beta clonotypes identified. Naive TCR beta clonotypes were estimated from low-frequency clonotypes matched to each donor's FACS-determined naive share, without sorting.

The sequence was obtained from a boy younger than 18 in good health. Sequenced material: blood. The sequence is built from TRBV30 and TRBJ2-5; a weak D assignment points to TRBD2 (5 bases agree). The J call may not be correct, given that the DNA end is closer to TRBJ2-1. The CDR3 corresponds to CAWSVVRGSIGEQFF. Read as DNA, the sequence is TGTGCCTGGAGTGTAGTTCGGGGTTCGATCGGTGAGCAGTTCTTC.